This TCR beta chain came from a study of blood T cell repertoires in COVID-19. About the research overall: Sources were T cells, B-cell-depleted T cells, or PBMCs; the material itself was cDNA or gDNA.

This clone was seen just once. The CDR3 sequence is 15 residues long. Germline CDR1 is SGHDN and CDR2 is FVKESK. V lost 2 bases and J lost 1, with 10 bases in between. Individuals aged roughly 18 to 95 years were recruited from about two dozen US areas. Authors' methods: Amplifying reference gene primers gave estimates of nucleated cell counts. This table comes from immunoSEQ multiplex PCR, and its TCRdb copy is limited to in-frame clones, with some not included. V and J calls and clone size follow that table, whereas D and trimming were derived from the DNA. The sample has about 140,000 clones, around four fifths seen once.

The receptor comes from a woman in her forties or fifties with acute COVID-19. The sample consisted of PBMCs or T cells enriched from blood (not recorded which). The chain uses TRBV14 and TRBJ2-3; a weak D match, TRBD2 (6 bases). CDR3 loop: CASSQQGTGTDTQYF. The CDR3 DNA is TGTGCCAGCAGCCAACAAGGGACTGGCACAGATACGCAGTATTTT.